Shown below are 5 T cell receptor beta chains from a single sample sequenced in a study of cytomegalovirus exposure and HLA in healthy donors. Use of 60 Vbeta and 13 Jbeta primers characterized the PCR. Sequencing was performed with immunoSEQ multiplex PCR; in TCRdb, only in-frame clones are kept and a portion is missing. The profile shows approximately 76,000 clones, 73% of them singletons. Input material: PBMCs. The receptors originated from a woman aged 40 to 50 in good health and CMV-seropositive.

This rearrangement joins TRBV28 to TRBJ1-5, with D uncertain. Trimming removed 3 bases at V and 4 bases at J, with 16 bases between. The CDR3 is 16 amino acids. Looked up from germline, CDR1 is MDHEN and CDR2 is SYDVKM. The CDR3 loop is CASSFPDIIKNQPQHF. The DNA of the CDR3 is TGTGCCAGCAGTTTCCCCGACATTATAAAGAATCAGCCCCAGCATTTT.

The chain carries TRBV27 and TRBJ2-7, with a tentative D call TRBD1 (7 bases). Trimming shortened V by 10 bases and J by 2 bases, and 15 bases separated the two germline ends. The germline V gene has CDR1 MNHEY and CDR2 SMNVEV (reference sequence). This CDR3 spans 13 amino acids. Written as DNA, the CDR3 is TGTGCCACCCACAGGGGAGGCGCCTACGAGCAGTACTTC. It encodes CATHRGGAYEQYF.

This clone turned up a few times. V gene TRBV7-9 combines with J gene TRBJ1-3; 7 bases are shared with TRBD1. Germline CDR1 SEHNR, CDR2 FQNEAQ (reference sequence). V was pared by 9 bases and J by 4 bases, with 6 bases of the junction left unmatched. The CDR3 length is 13 residues. In DNA, the CDR3 is TGTGCCAGTAAAGGGGGCGAGGGAAACACCATATATTTT. This encodes CASKGGEGNTIYF.

V is TRBV5-1 and J is TRBJ2-3, with a weak D call TRBD2 (7 bases). Germline CDR1 is SGHRS and CDR2 is YFSETQ. The V end lost 6 bases, the J end lost 1 base, and 15 bases lay between the germline ends. The length of the CDR3 is 15 residues. CDR3 sequence reads: CASKGGDGGTDTQYF. DNA for the CDR3: TGCGCCAGCAAAGGGGGGGACGGAGGCACAGATACGCAGTATTTT.

The rearrangement joins TRBV5-5 to TRBJ2-3; 7 bases fit TRBD2. This CDR3 has 12 amino acids. Trimming at V came to 6 bases and at J to 7 bases, leaving 5 bases not matched to a gene. Germline CDR1 and CDR2: SGHKS and YYEKEE (reference sequence). This CDR3 reads CASIGRAHTQYF. The CDR3, as DNA: TGTGCCAGCATTGGGAGGGCCCATACGCAGTATTTT.